This T cell receptor (beta chain) was captured in a study of cytomegalovirus exposure and HLA in healthy donors. General observations from the study: The authors listed over 150 TCR beta chains as cytomegalovirus-associated.

The donors were part of the validation cohort, which consisted of under 150 subjects and was separate from the first cohort of 666 subjects. Germline-derived CDR1 and CDR2 are PRHDT and FYEKMQ (reference sequence). The junction had 7 bases not matched to a gene; V was cut back by 5 bases and J by 3 bases. This CDR3 is 14 amino acids long. Some clones are missing from TCRdb's copy, which holds only in-frame ones; the method was immunoSEQ multiplex PCR. The table records around 190,000 clones, around 86% of them present only once. A word on this clone: The antigen is undetermined.

The sequence came from a young man in good health and CMV-seropositive. The chain employs TRBV13 and TRBJ2-7; 7 bases map to TRBD1. Sample: PBMCs. CDR3 sequence reads: CASSLTTGNYEQYF. CDR3 bases: TGTGCCAGCAGCCTCACGACAGGGAACTACGAGCAGTACTTC.